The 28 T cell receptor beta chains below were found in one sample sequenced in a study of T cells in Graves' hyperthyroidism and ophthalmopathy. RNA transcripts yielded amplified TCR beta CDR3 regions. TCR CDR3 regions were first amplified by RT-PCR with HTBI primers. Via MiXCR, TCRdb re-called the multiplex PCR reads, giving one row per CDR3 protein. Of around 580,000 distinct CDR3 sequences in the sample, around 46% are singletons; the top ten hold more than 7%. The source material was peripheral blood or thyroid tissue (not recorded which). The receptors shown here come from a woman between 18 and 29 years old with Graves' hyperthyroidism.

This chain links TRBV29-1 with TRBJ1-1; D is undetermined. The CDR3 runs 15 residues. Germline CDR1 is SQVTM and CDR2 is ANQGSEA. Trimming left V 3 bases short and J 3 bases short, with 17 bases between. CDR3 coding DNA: TGCAGCGTTGAGTCAGTTAGTTATGGCTACACTGAAGCTTTCTTT. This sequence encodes CSVESVSYGYTEAFF. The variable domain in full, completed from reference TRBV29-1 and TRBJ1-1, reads SAVISQKPSRDICQRGTSLTIQCQVDSQVTMMFWYRQQPGQSLTLIATANQGSEATYESGFVIDKFPISRPNLTFSTLTVSNMSPEDSSIYLCSVESVSYGYTEAFFGQGTRLTVV.

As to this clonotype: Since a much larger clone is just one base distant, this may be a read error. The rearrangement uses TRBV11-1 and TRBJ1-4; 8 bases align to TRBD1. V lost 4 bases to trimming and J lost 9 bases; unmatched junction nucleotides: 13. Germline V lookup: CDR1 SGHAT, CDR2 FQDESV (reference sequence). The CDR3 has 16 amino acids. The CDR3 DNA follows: TGTGCCAGCAGCTCCAGCGTGCCAGGGGGCTCCCAAAAACTGTTTTTT. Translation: CASSSSVPGGSQKLFF.

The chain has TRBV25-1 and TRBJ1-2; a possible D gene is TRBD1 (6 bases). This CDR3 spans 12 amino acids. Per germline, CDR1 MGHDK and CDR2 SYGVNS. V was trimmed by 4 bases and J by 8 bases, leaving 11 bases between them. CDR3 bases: TGTGCCAGCAGTGCTATACAGGGCGGCTACACCTTC. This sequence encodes CASSAIQGGYTF.

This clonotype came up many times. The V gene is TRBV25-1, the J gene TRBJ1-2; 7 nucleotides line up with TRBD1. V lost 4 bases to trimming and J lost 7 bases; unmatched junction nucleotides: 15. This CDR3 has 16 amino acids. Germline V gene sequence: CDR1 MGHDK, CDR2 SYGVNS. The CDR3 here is CASSGERQGLAPGYTF. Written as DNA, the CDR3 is TGTGCCAGCAGTGGGGAGCGACAGGGTCTCGCTCCTGGCTACACCTTC.

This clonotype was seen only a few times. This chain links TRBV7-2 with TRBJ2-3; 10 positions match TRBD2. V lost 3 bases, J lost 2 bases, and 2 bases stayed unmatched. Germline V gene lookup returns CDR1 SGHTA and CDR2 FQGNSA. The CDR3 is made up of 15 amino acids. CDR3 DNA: TGTGCCAGCAGCTTTACTAGCGGGAACACAGATACGCAGTATTTT. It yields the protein CASSFTSGNTDTQYF.

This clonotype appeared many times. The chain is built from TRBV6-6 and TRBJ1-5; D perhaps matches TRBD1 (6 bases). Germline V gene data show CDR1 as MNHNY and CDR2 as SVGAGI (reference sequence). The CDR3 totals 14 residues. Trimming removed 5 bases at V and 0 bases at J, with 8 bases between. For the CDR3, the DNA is TGTGCCAGCAGTGAGACAGGTAGCAATCAGCCCCAGCATTTT. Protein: CASSETGSNQPQHF.

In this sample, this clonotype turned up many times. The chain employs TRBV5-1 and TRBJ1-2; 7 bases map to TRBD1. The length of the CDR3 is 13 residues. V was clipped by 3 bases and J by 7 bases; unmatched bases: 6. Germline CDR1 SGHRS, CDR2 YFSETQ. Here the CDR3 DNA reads TGCGCCAGCAGCTATGACAGGGTAATTGGCTACACCTTC. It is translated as CASSYDRVIGYTF.

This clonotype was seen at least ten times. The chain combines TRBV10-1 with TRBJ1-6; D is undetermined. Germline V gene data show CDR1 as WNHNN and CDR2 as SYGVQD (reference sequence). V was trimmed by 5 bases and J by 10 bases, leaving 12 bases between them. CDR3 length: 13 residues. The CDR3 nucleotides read TGCGCCAGCAGTCCCGATTTAGGGTCACCCCTCCACTTT. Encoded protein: CASSPDLGSPLHF.

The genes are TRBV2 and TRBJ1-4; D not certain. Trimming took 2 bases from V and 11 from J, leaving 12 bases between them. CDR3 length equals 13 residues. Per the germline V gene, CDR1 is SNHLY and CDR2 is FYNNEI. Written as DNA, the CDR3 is TGTGCCAGCAGTGAATCCTCAAGCGGGAAACTGTTTTTT. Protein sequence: CASSESSSGKLFF. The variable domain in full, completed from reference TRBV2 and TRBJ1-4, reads EPEVTQTPSHQVTQMGQEVILRCVPISNHLYFYWYRQILGQKVEFLVSFYNNEISEKSEIFDDQFSVERPDGSNFTLKIRSTKLEDSAMYFCASSESSSGKLFFGSGTQLSVL.

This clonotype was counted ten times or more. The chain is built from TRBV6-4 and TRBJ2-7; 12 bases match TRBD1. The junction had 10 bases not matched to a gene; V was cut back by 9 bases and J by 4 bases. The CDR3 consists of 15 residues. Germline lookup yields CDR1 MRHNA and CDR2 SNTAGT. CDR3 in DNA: TGTGCCAGAGAGGAGGGGACAGGGGGCGCGTACGAGCAGTACTTC. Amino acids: CAREEGTGGAYEQYF.

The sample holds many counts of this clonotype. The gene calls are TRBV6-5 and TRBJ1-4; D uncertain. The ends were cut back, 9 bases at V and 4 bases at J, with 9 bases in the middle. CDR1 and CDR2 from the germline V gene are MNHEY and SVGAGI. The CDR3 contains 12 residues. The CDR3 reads CASSGGNEKLFF. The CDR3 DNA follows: TGTGCCAGTTCGGGTGGTAATGAAAAACTGTTTTTT.

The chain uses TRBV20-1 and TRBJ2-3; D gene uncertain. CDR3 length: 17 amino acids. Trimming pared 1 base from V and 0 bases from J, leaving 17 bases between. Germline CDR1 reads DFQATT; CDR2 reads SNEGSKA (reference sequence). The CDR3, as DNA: TGCAGTGCTAGAGGACGACGAGGCTTTACTAGCACAGATACGCAGTATTTT. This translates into CSARGRRGFTSTDTQYF.

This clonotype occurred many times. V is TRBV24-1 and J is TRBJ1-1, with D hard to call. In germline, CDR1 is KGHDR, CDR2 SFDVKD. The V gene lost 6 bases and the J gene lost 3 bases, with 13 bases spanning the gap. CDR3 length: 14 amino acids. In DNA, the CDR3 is TGTGCCACCAGTCCCATGACGGTCTACACTGAAGCTTTCTTT. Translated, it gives CATSPMTVYTEAFF.

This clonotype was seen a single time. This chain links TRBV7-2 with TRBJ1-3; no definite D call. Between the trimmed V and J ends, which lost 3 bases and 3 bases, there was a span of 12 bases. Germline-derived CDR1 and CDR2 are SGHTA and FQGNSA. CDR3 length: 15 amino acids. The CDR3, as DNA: TGTGCCAGCAGCTTGGACCCAGCAAATGGAAACACCATATATTTT. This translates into CASSLDPANGNTIYF.

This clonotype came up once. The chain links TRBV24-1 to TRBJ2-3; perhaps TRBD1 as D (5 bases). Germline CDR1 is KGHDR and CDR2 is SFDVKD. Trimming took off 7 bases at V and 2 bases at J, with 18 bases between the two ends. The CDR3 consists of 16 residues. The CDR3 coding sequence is TGTGCCACCAGAGAGCCTGTGGCGGACACCACAGATACGCAGTATTTT. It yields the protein CATREPVADTTDTQYF.

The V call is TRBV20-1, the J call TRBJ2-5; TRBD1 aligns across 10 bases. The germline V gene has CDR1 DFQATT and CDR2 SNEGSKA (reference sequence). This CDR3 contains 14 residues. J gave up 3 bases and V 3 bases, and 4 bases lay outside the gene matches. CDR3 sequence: CSARGDRGEETQYF. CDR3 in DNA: TGCAGTGCTAGGGGGGACAGGGGAGAAGAGACCCAGTACTTC.

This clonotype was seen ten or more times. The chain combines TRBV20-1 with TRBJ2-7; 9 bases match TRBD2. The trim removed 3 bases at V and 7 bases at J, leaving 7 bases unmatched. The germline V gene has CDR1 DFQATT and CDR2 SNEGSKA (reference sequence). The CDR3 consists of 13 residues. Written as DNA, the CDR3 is TGCAGTGCTAGTGCGGGAGGGCCGGAAGAGCAGTACTTC. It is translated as CSASAGGPEEQYF.

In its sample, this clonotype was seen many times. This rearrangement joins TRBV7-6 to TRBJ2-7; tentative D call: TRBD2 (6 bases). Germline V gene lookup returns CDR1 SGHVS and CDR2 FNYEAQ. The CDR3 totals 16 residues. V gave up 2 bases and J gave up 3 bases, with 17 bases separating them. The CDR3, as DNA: TGTGCCAGCAGCTTATCGCGGGGAGGCAGACTCTACGAGCAGTACTTC. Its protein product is CASSLSRGGRLYEQYF. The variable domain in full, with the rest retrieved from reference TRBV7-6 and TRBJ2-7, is GAGVSQSPRYKVTKRGQDVALRCDPISGHVSLYWYRQALGQGPEFLTYFNYEAQQDKSGLPNDRFSAERPEGSISTLTIQRTEQRDSAMYRCASSLSRGGRLYEQYFGPGTRLTVT.

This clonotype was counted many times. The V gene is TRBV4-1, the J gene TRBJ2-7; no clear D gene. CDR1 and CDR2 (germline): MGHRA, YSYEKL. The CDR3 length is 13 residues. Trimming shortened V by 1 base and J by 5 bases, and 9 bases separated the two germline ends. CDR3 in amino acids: CASSQGQKDEQYF. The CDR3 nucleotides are TGCGCCAGCAGCCAAGGTCAAAAAGACGAGCAGTACTTC.

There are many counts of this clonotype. The CDR3 is CSVEDRVYHYTF. The DNA of the CDR3 is TGCAGCGTTGAGGACAGGGTGTATCACTACACCTTC. V is TRBV29-1 and J is TRBJ1-2, with 8 bases matching TRBD1. There are 12 residues in the CDR3. Germline V gene data show CDR1 as SQVTM and CDR2 as ANQGSEA. The J segment lost 10 bases and the V segment lost 3 bases, leaving 7 bases of the junction unmatched.

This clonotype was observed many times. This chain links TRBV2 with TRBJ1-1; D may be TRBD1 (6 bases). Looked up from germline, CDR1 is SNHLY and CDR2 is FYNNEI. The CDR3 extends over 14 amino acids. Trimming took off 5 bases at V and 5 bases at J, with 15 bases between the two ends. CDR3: CASSTKGVWTEAFF. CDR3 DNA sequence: TGTGCCAGCAGTACGAAGGGGGTGTGGACTGAAGCTTTCTTT.

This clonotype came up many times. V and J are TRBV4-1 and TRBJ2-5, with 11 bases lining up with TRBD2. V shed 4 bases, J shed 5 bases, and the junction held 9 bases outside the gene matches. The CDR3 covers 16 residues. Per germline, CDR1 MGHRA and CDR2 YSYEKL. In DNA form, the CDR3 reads TGCGCCAGCAGCCCGGAGATGGCTAGCGGGAGGGAGACCCAGTACTTC. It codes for CASSPEMASGRETQYF.

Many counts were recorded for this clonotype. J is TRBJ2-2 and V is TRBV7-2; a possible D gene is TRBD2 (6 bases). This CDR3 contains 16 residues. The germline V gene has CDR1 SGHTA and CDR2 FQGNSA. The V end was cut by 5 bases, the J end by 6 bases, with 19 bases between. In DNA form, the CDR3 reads TGTGCCAGCAGCCAGAAGGGTCGCGGGACGGCCGGGGAGCTGTTTTTT. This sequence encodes CASSQKGRGTAGELFF.

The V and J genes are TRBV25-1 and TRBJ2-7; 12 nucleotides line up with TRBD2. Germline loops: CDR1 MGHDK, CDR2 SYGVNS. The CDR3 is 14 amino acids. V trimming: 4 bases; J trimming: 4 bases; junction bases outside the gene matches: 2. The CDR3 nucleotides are TGTGCCAGCAGTGGGACTAGCGGGATTTACGAGCAGTACTTC. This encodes CASSGTSGIYEQYF.

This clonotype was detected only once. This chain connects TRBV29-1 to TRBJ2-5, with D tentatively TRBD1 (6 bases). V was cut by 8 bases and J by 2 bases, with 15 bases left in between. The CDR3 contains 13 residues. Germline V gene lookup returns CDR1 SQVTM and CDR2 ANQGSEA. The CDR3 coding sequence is TGCAGCAGTCCTCGGACAGAACAAGAGACCCAGTACTTC. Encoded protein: CSSPRTEQETQYF.

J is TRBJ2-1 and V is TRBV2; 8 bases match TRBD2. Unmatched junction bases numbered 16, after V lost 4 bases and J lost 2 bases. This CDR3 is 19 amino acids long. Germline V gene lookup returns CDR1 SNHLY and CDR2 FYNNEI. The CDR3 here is CASSGQGKPREATYNEQFF. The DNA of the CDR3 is TGTGCCAGCAGTGGCCAGGGAAAACCGCGGGAGGCGACCTACAATGAGCAGTTCTTC.

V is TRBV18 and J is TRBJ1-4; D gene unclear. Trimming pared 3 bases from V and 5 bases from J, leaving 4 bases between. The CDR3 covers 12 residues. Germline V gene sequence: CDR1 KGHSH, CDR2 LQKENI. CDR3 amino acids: CASSPINEKLFF. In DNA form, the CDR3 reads TGTGCCAGCTCACCCATAAATGAAAAACTGTTTTTT.

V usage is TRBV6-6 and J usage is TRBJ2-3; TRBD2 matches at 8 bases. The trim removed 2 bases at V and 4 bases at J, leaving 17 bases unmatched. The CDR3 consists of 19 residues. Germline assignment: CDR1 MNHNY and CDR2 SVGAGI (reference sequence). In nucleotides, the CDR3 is TGTGCCAGCAGTTACCTCGGACTCTCCCAGCGGGAGAGCTCAGATACGCAGTATTTT. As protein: CASSYLGLSQRESSDTQYF.